This TCR beta chain was recorded in a study of T-cell reconstitution after alpha-beta-depleted transplantation in children. The CDR3 runs to 14 residues. Trimming took 3 bases from V and 7 from J; bases not matched to a gene: 9. Unique molecular identifiers were incorporated during preparation of the TCRbeta library. TCRdb re-called the PCR reads through MiXCR, storing one row per CDR3 protein. The data contain about 540,000 distinct CDR3 sequences, around 20% of them singletons. This clonotype turned up a few times. This receptor was taken from a human donor who donated a stem cell graft to a child with acute lymphoblastic leukemia. The rearrangement uses TRBV12-3 or TRBV12-4 and TRBJ2-7; TRBD2 agrees at 7 bases. Sequencing used PBMCs from the stem cell graft donor, obtained from the stem cell graft. The CDR3 sequence is CASSFRGRAGEQYF. The CDR3 DNA sequence: TGTGCCAGCAGTTTCAGAGGGAGGGCGGGGGAGCAGTACTTC.